This T cell receptor (beta chain) was sequenced for a study of identical twins. As for this clonotype: The antigen is undetermined.

TCRdb analysed the 5' RACE reads with MiXCR anew, one entry per CDR3 protein. The data hold hundreds of thousands of distinct CDR3 sequences, with around 20% observed a single time. Trimming cost V 6 bases and J 3 bases; bases outside gene matches: 6. The germline V gene encodes CDR1 SNHLY and CDR2 FYNNEI. The CDR3 runs to 14 residues. Study-wide results and limits: Cross-sectional statistics, not tracking of the same donors, supported the conclusions.

These same records also appear under a second study, on T cells expressing NK-cell markers. Per that paper: Repertoire data for TCR beta were derived from sorted T cells (CD3+CD56+NKG2C+, CD3+CD56+NKG2C- and CD3+CD56-NKG2C+).

The receptor was isolated from a woman aged 18-35 years in good health. Sequencing input: PBMCs. The rearrangement links TRBV2 to TRBJ1-1, with TRBD1 matching over 8 bases. Here the CDR3 DNA reads TGTGCCAGCAGATCGGACAGGGAGGACACTGAAGCTTTCTTT. Translated, it gives CASRSDREDTEAFF. Full variable domain (missing parts from reference TRBV2 and TRBJ1-1): EPEVTQTPSHQVTQMGQEVILRCVPISNHLYFYWYRQILGQKVEFLVSFYNNEISEKSEIFDDQFSVERPDGSNFTLKIRSTKLEDSAMYFCASRSDREDTEAFFGQGTRLTVV.